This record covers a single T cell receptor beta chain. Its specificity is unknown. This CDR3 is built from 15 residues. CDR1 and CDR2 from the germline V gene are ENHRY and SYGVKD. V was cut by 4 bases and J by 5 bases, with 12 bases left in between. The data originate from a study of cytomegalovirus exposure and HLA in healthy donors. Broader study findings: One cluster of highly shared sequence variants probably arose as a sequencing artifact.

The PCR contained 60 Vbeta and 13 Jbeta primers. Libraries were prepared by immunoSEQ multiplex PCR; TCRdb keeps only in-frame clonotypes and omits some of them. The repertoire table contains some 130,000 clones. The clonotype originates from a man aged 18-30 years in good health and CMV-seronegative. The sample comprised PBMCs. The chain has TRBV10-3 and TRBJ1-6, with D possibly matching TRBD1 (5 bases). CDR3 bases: TGTGCCATCAGTGGCGGAGGGACTGATAATTCACCCCTCCACTTT. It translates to CAISGGGTDNSPLHF.